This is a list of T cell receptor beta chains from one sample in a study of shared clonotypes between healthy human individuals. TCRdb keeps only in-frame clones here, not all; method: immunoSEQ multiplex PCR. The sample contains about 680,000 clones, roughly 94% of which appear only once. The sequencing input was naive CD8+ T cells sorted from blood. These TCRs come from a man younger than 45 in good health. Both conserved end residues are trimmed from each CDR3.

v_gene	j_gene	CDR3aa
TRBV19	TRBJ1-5	ASSTQGNQPQH
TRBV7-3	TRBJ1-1	ASSMGLNTEAF
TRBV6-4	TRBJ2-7	ASSELESSPYYEQY
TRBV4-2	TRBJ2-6	ASSQAVVGRSSGANVLT
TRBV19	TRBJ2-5	ASSIFFTGEDQETQY
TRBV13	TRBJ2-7	ASSLVQDAWYEQY
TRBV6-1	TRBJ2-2	ASSEALGAGVSGELF
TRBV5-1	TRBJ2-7	ASRLAGRTGEQY
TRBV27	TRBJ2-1	ASSTSSGKRRGQF
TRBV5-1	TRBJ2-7	ASSRGQGAPYEQY
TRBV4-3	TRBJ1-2	ASSQDSPGTSLGYGYT
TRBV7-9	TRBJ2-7	ASSPMGQLSSYEQY
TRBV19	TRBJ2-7	ASKGGVSYEQY
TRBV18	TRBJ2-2	ASSPTSGVNTGELF
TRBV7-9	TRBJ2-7	ASSLGLAPIEQY
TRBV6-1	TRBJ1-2	ASSYPGYT
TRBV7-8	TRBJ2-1	ASRWQAGGTDNEQF
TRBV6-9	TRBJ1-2	ASSPPGYSMART
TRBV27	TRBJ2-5	ASSLGLQETQY
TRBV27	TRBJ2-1	ASSDGTSGNNEQF
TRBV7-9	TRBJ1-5	ASSKTGTGGNQPQH
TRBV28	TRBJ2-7	ASSTWTENYEQY
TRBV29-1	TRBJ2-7	SVVGQGFYEQY
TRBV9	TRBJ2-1	ASSVDSRPYNEQF
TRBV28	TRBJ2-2	ASSMDREGTGELF
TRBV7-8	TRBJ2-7	ASSFPSKERVEQY
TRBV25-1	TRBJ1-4	ASSVGLGEKLF
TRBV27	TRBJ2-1	ASSLYRELGNEQF
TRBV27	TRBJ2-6	ASRIWGSGANVLT
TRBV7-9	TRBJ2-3	ASSLALGNRGYTDTQY
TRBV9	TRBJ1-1	ASSTRQGTEAF
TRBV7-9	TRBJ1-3	ASSLVGNTIY
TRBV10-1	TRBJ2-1	ASSEAGGFNEQF
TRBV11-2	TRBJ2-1	ASSWDRHPYNEQF
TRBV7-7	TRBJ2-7	ASSRGQGAYEQY
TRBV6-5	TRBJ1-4	ASSYTGRFDEKLF
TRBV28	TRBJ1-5	ASSFGGPGGYRQPQH
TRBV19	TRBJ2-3	ASSAVGTSGGGKY
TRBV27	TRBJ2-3	ASKEGVVTDTQY
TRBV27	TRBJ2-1	ASRPGLAGFFGNEQF
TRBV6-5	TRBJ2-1	ASSLAGGEQF
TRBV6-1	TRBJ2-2	ASSGPNTGELF
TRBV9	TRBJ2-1	ASSVRLAGDNEQF
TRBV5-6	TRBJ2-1	ASSLPLFYNEQF
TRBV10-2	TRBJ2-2	ASSEVIGNTGELF
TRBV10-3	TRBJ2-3	AISERGQRTTPTDTQY